The source of this T cell receptor beta chain is a study of blood T cell repertoires in COVID-19. Only in-frame clones appear in the TCRdb table, and some are missing; sequencing was by immunoSEQ multiplex PCR. The sample contains tens of thousands of clones, approximately 89% of which appear only once. The V and J ends lost 9 bases and 8 bases respectively, with 13 bases between them. In germline, CDR1 is KGHDR, CDR2 SFDVKD. The CDR3 has 12 residues. Sequencing was carried out using peripheral blood. The sequence was obtained from a woman older than 75 with acute or convalescent COVID-19. This chain uses TRBV24-1 with TRBJ2-1; D unclear. In nucleotides, the CDR3 is TGTGCCACCTCCAGCCCCCAGGATGAGCAGTTCTTC. Encoded protein: CATSSPQDEQFF.